This T cell receptor (beta chain) was documented in a study of blood T cells in healthy people across ages. Study results and caveats: Long-lived donors had more naive CD4+ cells and higher diversity than aged donors.

With respect to this clonotype: Its antigen is undetermined.

The use of a sample-barcoded 5' primer and a J-beta primer mix characterized a second PCR of about 7 to 12 cycles. TCRdb used MiXCR to reprocess the 5' RACE reads, holding one entry per CDR3 protein. The sample records about 1.6 million distinct CDR3 sequences, about 31% being singletons. Trimming removed 3 bases from V and 4 bases from J, with 6 bases in between. This CDR3 has 13 residues. The germline gives CDR1 KGHDR, CDR2 SFDVKD. Material: blood. The clonotype was recovered from a woman in her thirties in good health. The chain joins TRBV24-1 to TRBJ2-1; D not resolved. CDR3 sequence: CATSDDGYNEQFF. DNA of the CDR3: TGTGCCACCAGTGATGATGGTTACAATGAGCAGTTCTTC.